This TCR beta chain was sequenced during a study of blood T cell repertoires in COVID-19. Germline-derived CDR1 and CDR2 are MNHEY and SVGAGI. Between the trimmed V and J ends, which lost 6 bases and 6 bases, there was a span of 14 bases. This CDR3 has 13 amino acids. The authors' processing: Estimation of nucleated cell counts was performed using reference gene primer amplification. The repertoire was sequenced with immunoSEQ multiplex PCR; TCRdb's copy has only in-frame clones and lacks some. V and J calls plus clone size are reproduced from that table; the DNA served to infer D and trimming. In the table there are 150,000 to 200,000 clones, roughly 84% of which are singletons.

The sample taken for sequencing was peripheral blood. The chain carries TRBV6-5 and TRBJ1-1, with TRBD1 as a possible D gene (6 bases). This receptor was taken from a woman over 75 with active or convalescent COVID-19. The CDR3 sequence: CASSGGPGAEAFF. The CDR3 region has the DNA TGTGCCAGCAGCGGGGGGCCGGGGGCTGAAGCTTTCTTT.